These 5 T cell receptor beta chains came from one sample sequenced in a study of T cells expressing NK-cell markers. TCRdb reanalyzed the 5' RACE reads, giving one entry per CDR3 protein sequence and no DNA. This sample contains fewer than 400,000 distinct CDR3 sequences. The source material was blood T cells: a sorted CD56 or NKG2C T cell subset, CD4+ or CD8+ T cells, or bulk PBMC T cells (not recorded which). These receptors all stem from a man aged 18 to 69 in good health.

The chain uses TRBV7-8 and TRBJ1-5. The CDR3 is 14 amino acids. Germline assignment: CDR1 SGHVS and CDR2 FQNEAQ. The CDR3 region is CASSPAQLNQPQHF.

This chain links TRBV5-1 with TRBJ1-4; TCRdb calls TRBD1, which cannot be checked without DNA. The CDR3 is made up of 15 amino acids. Germline loops: CDR1 SGHRS, CDR2 YFSETQ. CDR3 amino acids: CASRHATSENEKLFF.

The genes are TRBV6-1 and TRBJ2-3; TCRdb's assignment of TRBD2 cannot be checked, as there is no DNA. CDR1 is MNHNS, CDR2 SASEGT, per germline. CDR3 length: 17 amino acids. The CDR3 sequence: CASSGGRLVAGSDTQYF.

The V gene is TRBV11-2, the J gene TRBJ2-3; checking the TCRdb D call of TRBD1 is not possible without DNA. This CDR3 spans 17 amino acids. Germline V gene lookup returns CDR1 SGHAT and CDR2 FQNNGV. The CDR3 sequence: CASSLTDRAGGRDTQYF.

The V and J genes are TRBV6-1 and TRBJ1-2; TCRdb picks TRBD1, but there is no DNA to check that call. CDR3 length: 16 amino acids. In germline, CDR1 is MNHNS, CDR2 SASEGT. CDR3 residues: CASSTGTGIANYGYTF.